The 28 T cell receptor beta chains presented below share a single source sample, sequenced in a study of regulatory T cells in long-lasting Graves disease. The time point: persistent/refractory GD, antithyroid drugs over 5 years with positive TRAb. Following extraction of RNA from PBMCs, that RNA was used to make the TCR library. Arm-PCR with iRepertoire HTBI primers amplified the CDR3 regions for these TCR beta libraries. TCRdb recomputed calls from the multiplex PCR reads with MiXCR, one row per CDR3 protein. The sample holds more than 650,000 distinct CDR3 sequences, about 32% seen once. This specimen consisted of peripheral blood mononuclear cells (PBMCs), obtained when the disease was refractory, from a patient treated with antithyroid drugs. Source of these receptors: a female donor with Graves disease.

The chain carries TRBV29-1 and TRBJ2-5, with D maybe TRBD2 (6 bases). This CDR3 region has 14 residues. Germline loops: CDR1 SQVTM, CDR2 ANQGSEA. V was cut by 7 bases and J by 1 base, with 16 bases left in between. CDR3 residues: CSATPGAFQETQYF. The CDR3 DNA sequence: TGCAGCGCTACCCCGGGAGCGTTCCAAGAGACCCAGTACTTC. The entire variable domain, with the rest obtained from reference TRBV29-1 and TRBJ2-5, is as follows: SAVISQKPSRDICQRGTSLTIQCQVDSQVTMMFWYRQQPGQSLTLIATANQGSEATYESGFVIDKFPISRPNLTFSTLTVSNMSPEDSSIYLCSATPGAFQETQYFGPGTRLLVL.

Here the CDR3 DNA reads TGCAGTGCTACCGGATCGGGGACGAGGGAGACCCAGTACTTC. Translating gives CSATGSGTRETQYF. The chain is built from TRBV20-1 and TRBJ2-5; D is tentatively TRBD1 or TRBD2 (5 bases each). Trimming stripped 4 bases from V and 5 bases from J, with 17 bases between. The CDR3 runs 14 residues. In germline, CDR1 is DFQATT, CDR2 SNEGSKA (reference sequence).

In DNA form, the CDR3 reads TGCGCCAGCAGCTTGGTTAACAGGGGTTGGGAATTCAACACTGAAGCTTTCTTT. As protein: CASSLVNRGWEFNTEAFF. The chain has TRBV5-1 and TRBJ1-1, with 7 bases fitting TRBD1. V shed 0 bases, J shed 2 bases, and the junction held 13 bases outside the gene matches. The CDR3 consists of 18 residues. Germline CDR1 reads SGHRS; CDR2 reads YFSETQ.

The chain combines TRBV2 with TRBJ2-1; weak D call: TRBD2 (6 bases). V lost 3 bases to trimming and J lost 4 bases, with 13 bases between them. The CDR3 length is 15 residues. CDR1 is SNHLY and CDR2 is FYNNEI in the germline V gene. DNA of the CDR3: TGTGCCAGCAGTGATTCTAGCGCAAGGTACAATGAGCAGTTCTTC. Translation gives CASSDSSARYNEQFF.

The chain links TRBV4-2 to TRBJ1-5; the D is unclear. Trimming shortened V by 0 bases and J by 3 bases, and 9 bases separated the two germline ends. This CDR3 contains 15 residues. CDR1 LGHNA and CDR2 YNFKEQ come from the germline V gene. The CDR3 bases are TGTGCCAGCAGCCAAGAGGCAGAGACCAATCAGCCCCAGCATTTT. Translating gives CASSQEAETNQPQHF.

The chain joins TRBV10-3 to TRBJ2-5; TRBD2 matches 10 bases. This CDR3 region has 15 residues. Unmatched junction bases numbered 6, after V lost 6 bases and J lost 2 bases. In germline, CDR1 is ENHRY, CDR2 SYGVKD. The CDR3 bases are TGTGCCATCAGCGCTAGCGGGGGATCACAAGAGACCCAGTACTTC. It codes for CAISASGGSQETQYF.

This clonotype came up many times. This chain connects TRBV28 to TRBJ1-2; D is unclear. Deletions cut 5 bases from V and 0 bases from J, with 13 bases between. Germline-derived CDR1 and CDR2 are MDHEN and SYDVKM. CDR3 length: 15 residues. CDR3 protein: CASSPAVGANYGYTF. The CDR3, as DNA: TGTGCCAGCAGTCCCGCAGTTGGGGCTAACTATGGCTACACCTTC.

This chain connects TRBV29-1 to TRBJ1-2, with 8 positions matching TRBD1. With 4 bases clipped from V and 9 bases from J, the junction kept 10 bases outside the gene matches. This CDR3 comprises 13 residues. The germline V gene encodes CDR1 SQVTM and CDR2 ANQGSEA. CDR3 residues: CSVVAGGTPSYTF. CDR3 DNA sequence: TGCAGCGTTGTAGCAGGGGGCACCCCTAGCTACACCTTC.

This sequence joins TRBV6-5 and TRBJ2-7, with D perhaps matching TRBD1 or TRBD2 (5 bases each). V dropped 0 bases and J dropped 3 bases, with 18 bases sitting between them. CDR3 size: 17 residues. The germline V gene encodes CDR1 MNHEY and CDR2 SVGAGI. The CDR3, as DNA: TGTGCCAGCAGTTACTCGGAAGGGACGGCGGATTACTACGAGCAGTACTTC. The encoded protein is CASSYSEGTADYYEQYF.

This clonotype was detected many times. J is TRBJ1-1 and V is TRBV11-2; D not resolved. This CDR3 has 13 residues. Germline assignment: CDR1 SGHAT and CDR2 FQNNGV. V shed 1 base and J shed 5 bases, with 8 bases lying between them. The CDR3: CASSLGTATEAFF. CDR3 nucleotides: TGTGCCAGCAGCTTAGGGACGGCTACTGAAGCTTTCTTT.

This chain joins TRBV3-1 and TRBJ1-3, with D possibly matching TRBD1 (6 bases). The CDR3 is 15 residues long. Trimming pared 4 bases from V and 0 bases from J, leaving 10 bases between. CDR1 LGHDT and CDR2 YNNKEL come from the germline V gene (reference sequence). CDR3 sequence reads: CASSLQGSSGNTIYF. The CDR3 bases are TGTGCCAGCAGCCTACAGGGAAGCTCTGGAAACACCATATATTTT.

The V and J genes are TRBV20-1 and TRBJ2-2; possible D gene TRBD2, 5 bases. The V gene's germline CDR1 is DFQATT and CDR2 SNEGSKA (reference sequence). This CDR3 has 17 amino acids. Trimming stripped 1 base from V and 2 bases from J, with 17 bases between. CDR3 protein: CSARAIPGGLNTGELFF. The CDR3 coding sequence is TGCAGTGCTAGAGCGATTCCAGGAGGCCTCAACACCGGGGAGCTGTTTTTT.

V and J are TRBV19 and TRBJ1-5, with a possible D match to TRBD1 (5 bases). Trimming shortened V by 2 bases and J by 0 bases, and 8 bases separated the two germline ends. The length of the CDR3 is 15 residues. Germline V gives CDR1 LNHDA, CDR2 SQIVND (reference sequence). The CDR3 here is CASSITGDSNQPQHF. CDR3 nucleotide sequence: TGTGCCAGTAGTATAACGGGGGATAGCAATCAGCCCCAGCATTTT.

In nucleotides, the CDR3 is TGTGCCAGCAGTTTAGTTGTCGGATTGAACACTGAAGCTTTCTTT. This codes for CASSLVVGLNTEAFF. The chain combines TRBV12-3 or TRBV12-4 with TRBJ1-1, with D unclear. Between the trimmed V and J ends, which lost 1 base and 0 bases, there was a span of 9 bases. This CDR3 has 15 amino acids.

CDR3 DNA sequence: TGTGCCAGCAGTTTAATAGGGACAGGGGTGCCCTACGAGCAGTACTTC. This sequence encodes CASSLIGTGVPYEQYF. The chain links TRBV27 to TRBJ2-7; 10 nucleotides line up with TRBD1. Germline loops: CDR1 MNHEY, CDR2 SMNVEV (reference sequence). V was pared by 2 bases and J by 2 bases, with 6 bases of the junction left unmatched. This CDR3 has 16 amino acids.

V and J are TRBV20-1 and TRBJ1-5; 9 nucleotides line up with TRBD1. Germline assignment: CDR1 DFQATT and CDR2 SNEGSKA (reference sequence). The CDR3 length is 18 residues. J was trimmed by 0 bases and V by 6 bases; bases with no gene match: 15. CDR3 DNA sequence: TGCAGTGCCCGCGCCGGGACAGGGAGTTTTATTAGCAATCAGCCCCAGCATTTT. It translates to CSARAGTGSFISNQPQHF.

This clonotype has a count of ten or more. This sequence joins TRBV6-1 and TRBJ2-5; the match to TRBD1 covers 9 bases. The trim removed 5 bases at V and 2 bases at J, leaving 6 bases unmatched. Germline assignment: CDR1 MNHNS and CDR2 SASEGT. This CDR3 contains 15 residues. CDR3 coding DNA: TGTGCCAGCAGTCAGGACAGGGGTGGGCAAGAGACCCAGTACTTC. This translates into CASSQDRGGQETQYF.

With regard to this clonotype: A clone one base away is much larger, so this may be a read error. CDR3 nucleotide sequence: TGTGCCAGCAGTTACAGGGGACAGGGCGACTATGGCTACACCTTC. This encodes CASSYRGQGDYGYTF. This chain uses TRBV28 with TRBJ1-2, with 9 bases identical to TRBD1. Looked up from germline, CDR1 is MDHEN and CDR2 is SYDVKM. Trimming at V came to 4 bases and at J to 3 bases, leaving 6 bases not matched to a gene. CDR3 length: 15 amino acids.

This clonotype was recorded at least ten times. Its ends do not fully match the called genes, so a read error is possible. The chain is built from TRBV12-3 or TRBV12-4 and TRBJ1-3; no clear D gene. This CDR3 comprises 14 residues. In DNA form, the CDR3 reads TGTGCCAGCAGTTTATCTGGCAGTGGAACCACCATATATTTT. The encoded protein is CASSLSGSGTTIYF.

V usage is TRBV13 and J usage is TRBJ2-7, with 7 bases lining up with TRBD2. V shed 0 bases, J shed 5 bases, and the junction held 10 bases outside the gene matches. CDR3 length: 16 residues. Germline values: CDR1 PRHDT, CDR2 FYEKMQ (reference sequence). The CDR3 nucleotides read TGTGCCAGCAGCTTAGGTTTGGGCGGGAGTGGTCACGAGCAGTACTTC. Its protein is CASSLGLGGSGHEQYF.

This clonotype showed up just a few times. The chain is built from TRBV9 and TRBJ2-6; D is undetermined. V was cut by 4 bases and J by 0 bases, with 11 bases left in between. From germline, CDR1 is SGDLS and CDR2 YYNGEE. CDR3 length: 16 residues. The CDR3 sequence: CASSQGLNSGANVLTF. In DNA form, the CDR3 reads TGTGCCAGCAGCCAAGGGCTAAACTCTGGGGCCAACGTCCTGACTTTC. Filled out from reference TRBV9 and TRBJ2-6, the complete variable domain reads DSGVTQTPKHLITATGQRVTLRCSPRSGDLSVYWYQQSLDQGLQFLIQYYNGEERAKGNILERFSAQQFPDLHSELNLSSLELGDSALYFCASSQGLNSGANVLTFGAGSRLTVL.

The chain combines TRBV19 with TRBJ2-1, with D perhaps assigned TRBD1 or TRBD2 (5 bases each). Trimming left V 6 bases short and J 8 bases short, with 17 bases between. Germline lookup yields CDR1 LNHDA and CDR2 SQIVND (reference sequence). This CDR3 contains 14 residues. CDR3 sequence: CASSLRDASDEQFF. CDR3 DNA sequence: TGTGCCAGTAGCTTACGGGACGCTTCCGATGAGCAGTTCTTC.

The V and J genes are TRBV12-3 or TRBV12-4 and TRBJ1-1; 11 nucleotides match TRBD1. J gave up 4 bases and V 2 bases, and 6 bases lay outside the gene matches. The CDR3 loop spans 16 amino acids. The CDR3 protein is CASSLRTGGAGTEAFF. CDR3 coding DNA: TGTGCCAGCAGTTTACGGACAGGGGGCGCGGGCACTGAAGCTTTCTTT.

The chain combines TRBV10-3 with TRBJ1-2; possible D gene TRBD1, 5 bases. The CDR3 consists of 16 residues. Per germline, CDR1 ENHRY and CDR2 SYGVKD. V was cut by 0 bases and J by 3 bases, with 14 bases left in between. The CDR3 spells CAISESRGGGDYGYTF. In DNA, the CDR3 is TGTGCCATCAGTGAGTCACGTGGTGGGGGAGACTATGGCTACACCTTC.

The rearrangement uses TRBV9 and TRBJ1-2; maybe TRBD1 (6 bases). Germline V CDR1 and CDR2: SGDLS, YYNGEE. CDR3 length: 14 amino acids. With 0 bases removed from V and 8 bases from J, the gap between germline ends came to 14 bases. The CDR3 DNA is TGTGCCAGCAGCGTAGCTCCAGGGGTAGGAGGCTACACCTTC. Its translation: CASSVAPGVGGYTF.

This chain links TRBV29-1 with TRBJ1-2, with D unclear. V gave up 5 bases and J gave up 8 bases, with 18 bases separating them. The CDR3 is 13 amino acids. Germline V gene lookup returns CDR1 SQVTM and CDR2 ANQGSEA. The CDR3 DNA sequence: TGCAGCGTTACGGGATTGGTCCGAGAGGGCTACACCTTC. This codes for CSVTGLVREGYTF.

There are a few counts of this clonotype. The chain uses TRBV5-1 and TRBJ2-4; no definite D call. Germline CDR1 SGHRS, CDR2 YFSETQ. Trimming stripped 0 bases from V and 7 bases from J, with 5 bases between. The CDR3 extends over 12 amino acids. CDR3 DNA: TGCGCCAGCAGCTTGGTCGGGAACATTCAGTACTTC. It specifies CASSLVGNIQYF.

The DNA of the CDR3 is TGCGCCAGCAGCTGGCTGGCGGGAGAATGGAGCACAGATACGCAGTATTTT. It specifies CASSWLAGEWSTDTQYF. J is TRBJ2-3 and V is TRBV5-1, with TRBD2 identical over 7 bases. Looked up from germline, CDR1 is SGHRS and CDR2 is YFSETQ. This CDR3 has 17 amino acids. V shed 3 bases, J shed 0 bases, and the junction held 10 bases outside the gene matches.